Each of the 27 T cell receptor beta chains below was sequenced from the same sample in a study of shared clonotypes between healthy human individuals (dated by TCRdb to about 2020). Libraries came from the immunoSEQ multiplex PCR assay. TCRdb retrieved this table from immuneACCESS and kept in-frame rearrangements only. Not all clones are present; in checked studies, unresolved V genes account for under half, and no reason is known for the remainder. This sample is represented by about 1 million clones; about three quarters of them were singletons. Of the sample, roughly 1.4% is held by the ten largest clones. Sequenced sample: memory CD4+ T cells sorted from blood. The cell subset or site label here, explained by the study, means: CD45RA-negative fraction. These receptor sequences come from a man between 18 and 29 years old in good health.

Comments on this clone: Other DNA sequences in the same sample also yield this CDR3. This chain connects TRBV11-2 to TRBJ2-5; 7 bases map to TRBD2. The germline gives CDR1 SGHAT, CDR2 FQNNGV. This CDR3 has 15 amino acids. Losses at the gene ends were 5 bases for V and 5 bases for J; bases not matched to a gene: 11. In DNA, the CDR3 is TGTGCCAGCAGCCCTCCGGGGAGGGGCGGGGAGACCCAGTACTTC. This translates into CASSPPGRGGETQYF.

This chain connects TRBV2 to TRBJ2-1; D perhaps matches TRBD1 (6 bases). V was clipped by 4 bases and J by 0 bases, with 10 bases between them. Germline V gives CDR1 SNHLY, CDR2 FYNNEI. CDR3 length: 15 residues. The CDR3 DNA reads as TGTGCCAGCAGTGCGGACAGAGTCTCCTACAATGAGCAGTTCTTC. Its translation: CASSADRVSYNEQFF.

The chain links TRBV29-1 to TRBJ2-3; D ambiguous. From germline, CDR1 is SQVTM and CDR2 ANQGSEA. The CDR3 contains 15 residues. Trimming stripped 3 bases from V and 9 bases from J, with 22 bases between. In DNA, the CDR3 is TGCAGCGTTGACTTGGGTCAATTCAAATTTGGGACGCAGTATTTT. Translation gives CSVDLGQFKFGTQYF.

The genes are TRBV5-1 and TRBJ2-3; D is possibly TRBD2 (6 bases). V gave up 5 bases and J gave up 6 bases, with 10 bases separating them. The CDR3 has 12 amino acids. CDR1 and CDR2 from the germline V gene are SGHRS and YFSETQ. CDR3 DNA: TGCGCCAGCAGATTCGCGGGGGATACGCAGTATTTT. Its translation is CASRFAGDTQYF. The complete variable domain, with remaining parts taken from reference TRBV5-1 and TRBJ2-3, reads KAGVTQTPRYLIKTRGQQVTLSCSPISGHRSVSWYQQTPGQGLQFLFEYFSETQRNKGNFPGRFSGRQFSNSRSEMNVSTLELGDSALYLCASRFAGDTQYFGPGTRLTVL.

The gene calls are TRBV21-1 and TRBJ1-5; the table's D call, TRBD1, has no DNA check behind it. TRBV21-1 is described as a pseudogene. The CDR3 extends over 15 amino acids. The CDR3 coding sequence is TGTGCCAGCAGCAAAGCCCCCAGGAGCAATCAGCCCCAGCATTTT. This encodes CASSKAPRSNQPQHF.

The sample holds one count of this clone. In nucleotides, the CDR3 is TGTGCCAGCAGCAAAGATGGGGCCGGGGAGCTGTTTTTT. It codes for CASSKDGAGELFF. The genes are TRBV11-3 and TRBJ2-2; D gene uncertain. V was shortened by 5 bases and J by 6 bases, with 10 bases between the two germline ends. The CDR3 totals 13 residues. Germline V gene data show CDR1 as SGHNT and CDR2 as YENEEA.

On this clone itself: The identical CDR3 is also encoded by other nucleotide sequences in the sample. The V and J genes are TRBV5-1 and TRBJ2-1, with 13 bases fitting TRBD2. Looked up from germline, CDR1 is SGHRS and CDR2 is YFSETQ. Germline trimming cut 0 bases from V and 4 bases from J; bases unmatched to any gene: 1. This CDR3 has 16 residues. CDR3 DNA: TGCGCCAGCAGCTTGGGGACTAGCGGGGGTTACAATGAGCAGTTCTTC. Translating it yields CASSLGTSGGYNEQFF.

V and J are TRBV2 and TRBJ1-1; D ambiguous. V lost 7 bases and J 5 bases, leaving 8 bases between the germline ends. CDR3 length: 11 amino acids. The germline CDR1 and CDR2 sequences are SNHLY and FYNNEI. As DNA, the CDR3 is TGTGCCAGCATCCTAGGGACTGAAGCTTTCTTT. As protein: CASILGTEAFF. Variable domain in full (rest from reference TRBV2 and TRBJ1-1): EPEVTQTPSHQVTQMGQEVILRCVPISNHLYFYWYRQILGQKVEFLVSFYNNEISEKSEIFDDQFSVERPDGSNFTLKIRSTKLEDSAMYFCASILGTEAFFGQGTRLTVV.

CDR3 nucleotide sequence: TGTGCCAGCAGTGCCCGTAGGCTAGCGGGAGGGACCTACGAGCAGTACTTC. This sequence encodes CASSARRLAGGTYEQYF. The chain joins TRBV6-1 to TRBJ2-7, with 12 bases matching TRBD2. V shed 4 bases and J 2 bases; nucleotides not matched to a gene: 9. Germline assignment: CDR1 MNHNS and CDR2 SASEGT. The CDR3 runs to 17 residues.

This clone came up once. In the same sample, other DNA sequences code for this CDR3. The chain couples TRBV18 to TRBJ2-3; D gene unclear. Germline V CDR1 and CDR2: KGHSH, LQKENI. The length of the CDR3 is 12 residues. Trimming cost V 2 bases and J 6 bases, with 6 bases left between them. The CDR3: CASSPSGDTQYF. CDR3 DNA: TGTGCCAGCTCACCAAGTGGGGATACGCAGTATTTT.

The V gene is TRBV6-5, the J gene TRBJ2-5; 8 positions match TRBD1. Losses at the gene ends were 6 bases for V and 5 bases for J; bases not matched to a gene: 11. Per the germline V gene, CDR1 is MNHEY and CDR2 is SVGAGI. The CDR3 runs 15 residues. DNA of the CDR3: TGTGCCAGCAGCTCCGGCAGGGGGCAGGGGGAGACCCAGTACTTC. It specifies CASSSGRGQGETQYF.

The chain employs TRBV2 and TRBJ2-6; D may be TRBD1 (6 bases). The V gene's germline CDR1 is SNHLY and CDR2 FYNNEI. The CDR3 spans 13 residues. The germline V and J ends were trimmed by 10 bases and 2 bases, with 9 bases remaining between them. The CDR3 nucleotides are TGTGCCAAGACAGGCACTGGGGCCAACGTCCTGACTTTC. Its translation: CAKTGTGANVLTF.

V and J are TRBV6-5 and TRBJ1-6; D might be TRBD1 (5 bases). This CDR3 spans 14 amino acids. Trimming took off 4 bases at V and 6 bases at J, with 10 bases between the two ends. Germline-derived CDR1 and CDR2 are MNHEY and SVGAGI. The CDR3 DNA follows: TGTGCCAGCAGTTTCTCCGGGGGTAATTCACCCCTCCACTTT. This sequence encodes CASSFSGGNSPLHF.

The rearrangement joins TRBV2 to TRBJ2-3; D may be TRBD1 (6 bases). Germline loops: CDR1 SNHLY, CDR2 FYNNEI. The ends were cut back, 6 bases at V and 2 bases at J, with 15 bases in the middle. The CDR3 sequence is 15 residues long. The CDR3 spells CASSPQTGTTDTQYF. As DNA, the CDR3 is TGTGCCAGCAGCCCACAGACAGGAACCACAGATACGCAGTATTTT.

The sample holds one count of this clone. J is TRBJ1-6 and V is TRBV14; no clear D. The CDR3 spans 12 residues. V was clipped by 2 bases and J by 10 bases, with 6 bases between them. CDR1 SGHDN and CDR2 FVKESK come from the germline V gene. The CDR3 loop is CASSQSASPLHF. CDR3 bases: TGTGCCAGCAGCCAAAGCGCCTCACCCCTCCACTTT.

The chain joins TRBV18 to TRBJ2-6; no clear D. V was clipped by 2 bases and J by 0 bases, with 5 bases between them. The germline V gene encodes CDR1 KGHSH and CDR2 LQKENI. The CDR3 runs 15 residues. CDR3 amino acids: CASSPVDSGANVLTF. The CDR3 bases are TGTGCCAGCTCACCAGTCGACTCTGGGGCCAACGTCCTGACTTTC. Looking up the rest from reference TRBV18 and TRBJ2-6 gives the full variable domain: NAGVMQNPRHLVRRRGQEARLRCSPMKGHSHVYWYRQLPEEGLKFMVYLQKENIIDESGMPKERFSAEFPKEGPSILRIQQVVRGDSAAYFCASSPVDSGANVLTFGAGSRLTVL.

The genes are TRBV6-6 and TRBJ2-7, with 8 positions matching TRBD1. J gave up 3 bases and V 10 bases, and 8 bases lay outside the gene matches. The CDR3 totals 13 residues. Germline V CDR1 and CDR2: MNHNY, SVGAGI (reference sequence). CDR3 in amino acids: CAIRGQDGYEQYF. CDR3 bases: TGTGCCATCAGGGGGCAGGACGGCTACGAGCAGTACTTC.

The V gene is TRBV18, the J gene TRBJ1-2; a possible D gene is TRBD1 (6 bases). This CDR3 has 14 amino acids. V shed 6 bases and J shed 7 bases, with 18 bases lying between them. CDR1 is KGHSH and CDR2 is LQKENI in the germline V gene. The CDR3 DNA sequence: TGTGCCAGCTCCCCGCTAGCAGGGGAGGGTGGCTACACCTTC. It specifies CASSPLAGEGGYTF.

CDR3 region: CASSMRQGFVGTNEKLFF. DNA of the CDR3: TGTGCCAGCAGTATGAGACAGGGGTTCGTTGGAACTAATGAAAAACTGTTTTTT. The V gene is TRBV28, the J gene TRBJ1-4; 8 positions agree with TRBD1. Germline loops: CDR1 MDHEN, CDR2 SYDVKM. This CDR3 comprises 18 residues. With V trimmed by 5 bases and J by 1 base, 12 bases remained unmatched.

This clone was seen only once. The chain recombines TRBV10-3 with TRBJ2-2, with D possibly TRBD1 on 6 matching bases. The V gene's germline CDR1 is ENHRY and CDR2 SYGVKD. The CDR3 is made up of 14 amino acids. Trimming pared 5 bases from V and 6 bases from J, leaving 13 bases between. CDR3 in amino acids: CAISPNRAAGELFF. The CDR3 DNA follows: TGTGCCATCAGTCCGAACAGGGCAGCCGGGGAGCTGTTTTTT.

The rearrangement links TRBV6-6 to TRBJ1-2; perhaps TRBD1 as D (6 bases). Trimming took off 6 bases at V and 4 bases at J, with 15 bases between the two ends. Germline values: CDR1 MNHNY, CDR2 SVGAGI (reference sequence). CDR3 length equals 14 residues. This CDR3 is CASSGGQDIYGYTF. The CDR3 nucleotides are TGTGCCAGCAGCGGGGGGCAGGATATCTATGGCTACACCTTC.

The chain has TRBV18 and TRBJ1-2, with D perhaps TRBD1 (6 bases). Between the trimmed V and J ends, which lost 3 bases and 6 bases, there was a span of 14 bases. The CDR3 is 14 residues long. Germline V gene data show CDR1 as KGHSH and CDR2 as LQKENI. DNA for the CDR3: TGTGCCAGCTCACCGAATGGGGGGCCGGATGGCTACACCTTC. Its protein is CASSPNGGPDGYTF.

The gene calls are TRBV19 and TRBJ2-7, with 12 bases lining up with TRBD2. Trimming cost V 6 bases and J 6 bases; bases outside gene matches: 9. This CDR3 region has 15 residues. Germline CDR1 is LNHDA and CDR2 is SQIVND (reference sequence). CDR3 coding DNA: TGTGCCAGTAGCAATCTAGCGGGGGGGCCCGGCGAGCAGTACTTC. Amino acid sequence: CASSNLAGGPGEQYF.

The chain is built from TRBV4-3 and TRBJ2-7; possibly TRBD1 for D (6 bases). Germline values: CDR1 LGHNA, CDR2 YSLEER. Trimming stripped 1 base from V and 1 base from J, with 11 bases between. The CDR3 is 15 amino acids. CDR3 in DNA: TGCGCCAGCAGCCAAGCAAACAGGGATTCCTACGAGCAGTACTTC. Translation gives CASSQANRDSYEQYF.

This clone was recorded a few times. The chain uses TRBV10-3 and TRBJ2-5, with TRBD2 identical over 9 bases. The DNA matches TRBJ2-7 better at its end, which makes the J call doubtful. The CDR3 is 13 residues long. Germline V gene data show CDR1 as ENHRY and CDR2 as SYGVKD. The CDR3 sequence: CATERGESYEQYF. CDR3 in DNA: TGTGCCACCGAGCGGGGGGAAAGCTACGAGCAGTACTTC.

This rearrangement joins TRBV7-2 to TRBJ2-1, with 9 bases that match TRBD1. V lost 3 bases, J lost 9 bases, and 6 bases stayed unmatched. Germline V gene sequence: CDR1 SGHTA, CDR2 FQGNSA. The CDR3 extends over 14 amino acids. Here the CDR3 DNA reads TGTGCCAGCAGCTTGAGACAGGGGGGGCCTGAGCAGTTCTTC. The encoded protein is CASSLRQGGPEQFF.

The CDR3 bases are TGTGCCAGCAGTTTAGTTTGGGGTCAGAAAAACACCGGGGAGCTGTTTTTT. Amino acids: CASSLVWGQKNTGELFF. The chain uses TRBV28 and TRBJ2-2; no reliable D call. The germline V gene encodes CDR1 MDHEN and CDR2 SYDVKM. This CDR3 is 17 amino acids long. The V and J ends lost 2 bases and 2 bases respectively, with 15 bases between them.